This T cell receptor beta chain was retrieved from a study of beta chain features in type 1 diabetes. The V end lost 4 bases, the J end lost 5 bases, and 12 bases lay between the germline ends. The CDR3 is 13 amino acids. CDR1 and CDR2 (germline): SGHDT, YYEEEE. Study-level results: The study found fewer insertions and more deletions at VDJ junctions in type 1 diabetes patients. Over-representation of high TCR-expressing cells was a possible consequence of cDNA sequencing. For Type 1 diabetes patients, all four CD4+ subsets carried TCRB CDR3s that were moderately but significantly shorter.

This clone was seen a few times. Its target is unknown. Expressed TCRB transcripts got sequenced, as all isolated RNA was reverse transcribed. Sequencing was performed with immunoSEQ multiplex PCR; in TCRdb, only in-frame clones are kept and a portion is missing. The sample holds around 710,000 clones; roughly 12% are singletons and the top ten take roughly 0.11%. Sequencing input: naive CD4+ T cells from blood. The V call is TRBV5-6, the J call TRBJ1-2; D unclear. The receptor was derived from a man between 25 and 39 years old with type 1 diabetes. The chain's CDR3 is CASSPSRSYGYTF. The CDR3 region has the DNA TGTGCCAGCAGCCCGTCCCGGTCTTATGGCTACACCTTC.